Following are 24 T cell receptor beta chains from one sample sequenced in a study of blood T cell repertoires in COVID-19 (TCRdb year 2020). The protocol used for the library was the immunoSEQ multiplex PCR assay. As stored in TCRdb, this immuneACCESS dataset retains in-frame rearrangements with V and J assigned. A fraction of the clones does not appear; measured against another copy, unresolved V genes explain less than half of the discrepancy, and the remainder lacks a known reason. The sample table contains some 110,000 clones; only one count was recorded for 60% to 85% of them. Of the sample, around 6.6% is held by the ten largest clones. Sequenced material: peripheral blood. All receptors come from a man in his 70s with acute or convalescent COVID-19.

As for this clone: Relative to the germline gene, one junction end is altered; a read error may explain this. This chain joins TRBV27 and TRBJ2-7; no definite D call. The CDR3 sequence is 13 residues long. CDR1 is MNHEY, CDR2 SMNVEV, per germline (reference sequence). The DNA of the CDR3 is TGTGCCAGCACCATGACACTCTCCCACGAGCAGTACTTC. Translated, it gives CASTMTLSHEQYF.

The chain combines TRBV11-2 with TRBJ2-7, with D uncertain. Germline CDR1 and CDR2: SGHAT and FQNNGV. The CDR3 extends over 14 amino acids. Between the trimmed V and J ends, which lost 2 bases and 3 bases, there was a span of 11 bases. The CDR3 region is CASSLSRQSYEQYF. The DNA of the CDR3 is TGTGCCAGCAGCTTATCCAGGCAAAGCTACGAGCAGTACTTC.

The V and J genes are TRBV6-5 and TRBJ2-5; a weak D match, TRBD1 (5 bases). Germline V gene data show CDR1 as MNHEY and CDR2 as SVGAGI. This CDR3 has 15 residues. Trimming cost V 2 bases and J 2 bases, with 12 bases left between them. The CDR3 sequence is CASSYRGAIQETQYF. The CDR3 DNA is TGTGCCAGCAGTTACCGTGGGGCCATTCAAGAGACCCAGTACTTC.

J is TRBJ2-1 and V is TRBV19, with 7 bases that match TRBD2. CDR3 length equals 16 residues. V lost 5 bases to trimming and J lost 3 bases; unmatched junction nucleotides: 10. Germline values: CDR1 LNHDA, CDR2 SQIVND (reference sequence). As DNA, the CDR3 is TGTGCCAGTAGTGCCCTGGGAGCGGGGTACTACAATGAGCAGTTCTTC. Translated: CASSALGAGYYNEQFF.

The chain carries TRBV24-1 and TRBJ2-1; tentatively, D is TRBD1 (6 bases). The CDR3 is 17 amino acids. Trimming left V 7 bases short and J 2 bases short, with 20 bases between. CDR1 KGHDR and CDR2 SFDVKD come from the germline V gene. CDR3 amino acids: CATSPQGHSNTYNEQFF. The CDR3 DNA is TGTGCCACCAGCCCCCAGGGGCACTCTAACACCTACAATGAGCAGTTCTTC.

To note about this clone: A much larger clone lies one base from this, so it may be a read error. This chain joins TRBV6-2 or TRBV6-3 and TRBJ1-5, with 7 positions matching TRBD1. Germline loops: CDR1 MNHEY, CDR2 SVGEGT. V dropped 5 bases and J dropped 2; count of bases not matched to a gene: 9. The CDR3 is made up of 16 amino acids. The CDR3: CASSPLTGQGNQPQHF. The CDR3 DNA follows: TGTGCCAGCAGTCCACTGACAGGGCAAGGCAATCAGCCCCAGCATTTT.

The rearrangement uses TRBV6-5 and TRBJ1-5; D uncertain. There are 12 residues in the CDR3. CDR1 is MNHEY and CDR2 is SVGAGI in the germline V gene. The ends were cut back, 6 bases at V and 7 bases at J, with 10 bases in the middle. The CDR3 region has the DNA TGTGCCAGCAGCTCATTTGGCCAGCCCCAGCATTTT. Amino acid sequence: CASSSFGQPQHF.

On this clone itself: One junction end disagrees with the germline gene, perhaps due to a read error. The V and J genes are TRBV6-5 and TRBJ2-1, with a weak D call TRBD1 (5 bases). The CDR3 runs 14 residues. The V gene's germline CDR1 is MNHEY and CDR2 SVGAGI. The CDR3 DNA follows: TGTGCCAGCACTTACGGAAAACAGGACAATGAGCAGTTCTTC. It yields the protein CASTYGKQDNEQFF.

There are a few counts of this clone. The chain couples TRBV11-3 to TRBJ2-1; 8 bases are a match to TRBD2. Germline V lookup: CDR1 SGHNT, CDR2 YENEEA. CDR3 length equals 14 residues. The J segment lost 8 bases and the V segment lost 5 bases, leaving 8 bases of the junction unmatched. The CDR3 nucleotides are TGTGCCAGCAGCGTTCTAGCGGGTGGGGATGAGCAGTTCTTC. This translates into CASSVLAGGDEQFF.

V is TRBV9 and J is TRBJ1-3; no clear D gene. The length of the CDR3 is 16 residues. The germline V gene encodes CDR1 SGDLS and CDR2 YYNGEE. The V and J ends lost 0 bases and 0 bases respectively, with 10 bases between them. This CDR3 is CASSVATGYSGNTIYF. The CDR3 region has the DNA TGTGCCAGCAGCGTAGCTACGGGGTACTCTGGAAACACCATATATTTT. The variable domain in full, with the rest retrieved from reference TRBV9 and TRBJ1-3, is DSGVTQTPKHLITATGQRVTLRCSPRSGDLSVYWYQQSLDQGLQFLIQYYNGEERAKGNILERFSAQQFPDLHSELNLSSLELGDSALYFCASSVATGYSGNTIYFGEGSWLTVV.

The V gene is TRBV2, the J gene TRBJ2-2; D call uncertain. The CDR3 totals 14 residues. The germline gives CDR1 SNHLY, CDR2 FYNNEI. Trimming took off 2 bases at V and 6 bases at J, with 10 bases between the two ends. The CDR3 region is CASSELMESGELFF. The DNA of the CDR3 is TGTGCCAGCAGTGAACTTATGGAGTCCGGGGAGCTGTTTTTT.

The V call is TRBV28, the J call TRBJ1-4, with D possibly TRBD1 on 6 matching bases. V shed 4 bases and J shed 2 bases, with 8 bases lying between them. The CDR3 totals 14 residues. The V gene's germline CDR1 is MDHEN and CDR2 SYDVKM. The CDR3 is CASSWTETNEKLFF. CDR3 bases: TGTGCCAGCAGTTGGACAGAGACTAATGAAAAACTGTTTTTT.

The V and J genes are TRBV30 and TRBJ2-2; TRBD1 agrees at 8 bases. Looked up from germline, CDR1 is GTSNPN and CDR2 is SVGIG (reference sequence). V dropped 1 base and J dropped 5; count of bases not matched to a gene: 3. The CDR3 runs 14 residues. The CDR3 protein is CAWSAWTGTGELFF. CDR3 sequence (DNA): TGTGCCTGGAGTGCCTGGACAGGGACCGGGGAGCTGTTTTTT. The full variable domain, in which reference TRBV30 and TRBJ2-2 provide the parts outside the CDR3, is SQTIHQWPATLVQPVGSPLSLECTVEGTSNPNLYWYRQAAGRGLQLLFYSVGIGQISSEVPQNLSASRPQDRQFILSSKKLLLSDSGFYLCAWSAWTGTGELFFGEGSRLTVL.

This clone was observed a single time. CDR3 sequence: CASSVGPNYNEQFF. The CDR3 nucleotides are TGTGCCAGCAGCGTAGGCCCCAACTATAATGAGCAGTTCTTC. J is TRBJ2-1 and V is TRBV9; D not resolved. The CDR3 extends over 14 amino acids. CDR1 and CDR2 from the germline V gene are SGDLS and YYNGEE. The V end was cut by 0 bases, the J end by 7 bases, with 11 bases between. Full variable domain (outside the CDR3, taken from reference TRBV9 and TRBJ2-1): DSGVTQTPKHLITATGQRVTLRCSPRSGDLSVYWYQQSLDQGLQFLIQYYNGEERAKGNILERFSAQQFPDLHSELNLSSLELGDSALYFCASSVGPNYNEQFFGPGTRLTVL.

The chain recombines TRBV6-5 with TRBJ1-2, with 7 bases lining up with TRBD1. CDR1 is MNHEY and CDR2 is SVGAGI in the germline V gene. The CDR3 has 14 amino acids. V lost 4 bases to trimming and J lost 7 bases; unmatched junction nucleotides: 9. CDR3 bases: TGTGCCAGCAGTTTTGGTGAGGGGGCTCTTGGCTACACCTTC. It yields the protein CASSFGEGALGYTF.

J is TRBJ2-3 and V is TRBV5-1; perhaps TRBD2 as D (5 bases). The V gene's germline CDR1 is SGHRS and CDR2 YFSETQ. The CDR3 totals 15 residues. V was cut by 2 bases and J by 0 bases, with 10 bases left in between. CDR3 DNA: TGCGCCAGCAGCTTTGAGGACTCAAGCACAGATACGCAGTATTTT. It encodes CASSFEDSSTDTQYF. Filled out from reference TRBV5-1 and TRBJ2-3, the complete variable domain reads KAGVTQTPRYLIKTRGQQVTLSCSPISGHRSVSWYQQTPGQGLQFLFEYFSETQRNKGNFPGRFSGRQFSNSRSEMNVSTLELGDSALYLCASSFEDSSTDTQYFGPGTRLTVL.

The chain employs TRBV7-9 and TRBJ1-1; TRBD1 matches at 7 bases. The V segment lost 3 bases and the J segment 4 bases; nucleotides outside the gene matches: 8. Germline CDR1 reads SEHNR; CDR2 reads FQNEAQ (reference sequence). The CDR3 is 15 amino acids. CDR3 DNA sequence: TGTGCCAGCAGCTTCCCCGACAGGGTGGGCACTGAAGCTTTCTTT. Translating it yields CASSFPDRVGTEAFF.

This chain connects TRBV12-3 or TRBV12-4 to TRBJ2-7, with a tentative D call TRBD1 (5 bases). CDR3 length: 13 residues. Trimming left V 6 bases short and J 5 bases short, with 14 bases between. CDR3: CASSLSNRNEQYF. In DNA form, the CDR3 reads TGTGCCAGCAGCCTATCTAACAGGAACGAGCAGTACTTC.

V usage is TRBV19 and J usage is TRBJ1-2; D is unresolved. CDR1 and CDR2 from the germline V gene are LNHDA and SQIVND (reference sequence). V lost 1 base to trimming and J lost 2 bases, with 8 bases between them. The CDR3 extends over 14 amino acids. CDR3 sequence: CASSIVTGNYGYTF. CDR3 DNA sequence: TGTGCCAGTAGTATAGTGACCGGGAACTATGGCTACACCTTC.

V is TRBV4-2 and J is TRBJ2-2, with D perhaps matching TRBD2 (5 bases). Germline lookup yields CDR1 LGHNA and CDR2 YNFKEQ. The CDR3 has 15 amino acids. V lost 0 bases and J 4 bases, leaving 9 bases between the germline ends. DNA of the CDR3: TGTGCCAGCAGCCAAGAGTTCGGGGTCACCGGGGAGCTGTTTTTT. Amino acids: CASSQEFGVTGELFF.

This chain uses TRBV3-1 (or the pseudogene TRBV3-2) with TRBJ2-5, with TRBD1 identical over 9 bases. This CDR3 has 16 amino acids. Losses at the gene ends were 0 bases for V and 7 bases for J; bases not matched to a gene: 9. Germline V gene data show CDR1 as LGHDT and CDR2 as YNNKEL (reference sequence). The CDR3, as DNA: TGTGCCAGCAGCCAAGATTCCGGGACAGGGTGGGCGACCCAGTACTTC. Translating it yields CASSQDSGTGWATQYF.

This chain's CDR3 is CASSLGGVNEQYF. The CDR3 DNA reads TGTGCCAGCAGCCTGGGGGGAGTGAATGAGCAGTACTTC. V and J are TRBV3-1 (or the pseudogene TRBV3-2) and TRBJ2-7; TRBD2 is a possible D gene (6 bases). The V end lost 4 bases, the J end lost 7 bases, and 14 bases lay between the germline ends. CDR3 size: 13 residues. Germline loops: CDR1 LGHDT, CDR2 YNNKEL (reference sequence).

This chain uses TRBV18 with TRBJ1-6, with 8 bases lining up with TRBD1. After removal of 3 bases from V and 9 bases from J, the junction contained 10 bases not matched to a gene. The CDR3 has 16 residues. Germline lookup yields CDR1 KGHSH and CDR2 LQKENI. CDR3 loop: CASSPSQGATTSPLHF. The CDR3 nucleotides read TGTGCCAGCTCACCCTCCCAGGGGGCTACCACTTCACCCCTCCACTTT.

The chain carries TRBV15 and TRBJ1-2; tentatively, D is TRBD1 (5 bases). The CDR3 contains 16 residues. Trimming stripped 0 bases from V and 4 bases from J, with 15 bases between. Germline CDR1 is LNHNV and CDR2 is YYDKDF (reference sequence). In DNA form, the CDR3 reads TGTGCCACCAGCAGAGATCCCAGGGAAAGGGGCTATGGCTACACCTTC. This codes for CATSRDPRERGYGYTF. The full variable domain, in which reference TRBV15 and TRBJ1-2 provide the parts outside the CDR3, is DAMVIQNPRYQVTQFGKPVTLSCSQTLNHNVMYWYQQKSSQAPKLLFHYYDKDFNNEADTPDNFQSRRPNTSFCFLDIRSPGLGDTAMYLCATSRDPRERGYGYTFGSGTRLTVV.